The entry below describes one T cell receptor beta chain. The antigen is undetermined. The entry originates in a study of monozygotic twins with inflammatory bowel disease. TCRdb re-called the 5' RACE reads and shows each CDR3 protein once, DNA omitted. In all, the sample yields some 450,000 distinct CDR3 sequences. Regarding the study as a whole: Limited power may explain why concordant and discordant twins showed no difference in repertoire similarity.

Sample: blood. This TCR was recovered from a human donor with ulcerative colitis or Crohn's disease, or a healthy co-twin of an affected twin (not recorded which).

CDR3 residues: CASSLAGKTGELFF. The V call is TRBV5-5, the J call TRBJ2-2. Germline values: CDR1 SGHKS, CDR2 YYEKEE (reference sequence). CDR3 size: 14 residues.